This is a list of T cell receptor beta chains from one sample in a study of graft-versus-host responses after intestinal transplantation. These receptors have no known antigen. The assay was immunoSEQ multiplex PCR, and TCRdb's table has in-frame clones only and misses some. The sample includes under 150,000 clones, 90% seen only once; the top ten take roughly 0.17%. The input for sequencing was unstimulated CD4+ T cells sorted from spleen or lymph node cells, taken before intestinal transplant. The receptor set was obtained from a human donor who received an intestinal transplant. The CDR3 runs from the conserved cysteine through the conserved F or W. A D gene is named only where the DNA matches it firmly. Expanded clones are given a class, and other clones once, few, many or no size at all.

cdr3_nt: TGTGCCAGCAGTTTAGGCAGGGATGAAAAACTGTTTTTT
cdr3_aa: CASSLGRDEKLFF
d_call: .
j_call: TRBJ1-4
clone_size: .
v_call: TRBV28

cdr3_nt: TGTGCCAGCAGTTTAGTGAGCTACGAGCAGTACTTC
cdr3_aa: CASSLVSYEQYF
d_call: .
j_call: TRBJ2-7
clone_size: .
v_call: TRBV28

cdr3_nt: TGCGCCAGCAGTCCGGGGGGAACGTACGAGCAGTACTTC
cdr3_aa: CASSPGGTYEQYF
d_call: TRBD2
j_call: TRBJ2-7
clone_size: once
v_call: TRBV10-1

cdr3_nt: TGTGCCAGCAGGGACAGGGTCGGGAATGAAAAACTGTTTTTT
cdr3_aa: CASRDRVGNEKLFF
d_call: TRBD1
j_call: TRBJ1-4
clone_size: .
v_call: TRBV6-1

cdr3_nt: TGTGCCAGCAGCCCAGACAGGGGGGAAAACAATGAGCAGTTCTTC
cdr3_aa: CASSPDRGENNEQFF
d_call: TRBD1
j_call: TRBJ2-1
clone_size: .
v_call: TRBV11-3

cdr3_nt: TGTGCCAGCAGTCCGGGACTAGCGGGCGGGACCGGGGAGCTGTTTTTT
cdr3_aa: CASSPGLAGGTGELFF
d_call: TRBD2
j_call: TRBJ2-2
clone_size: .
v_call: TRBV7-6

cdr3_nt: TGTGCCTGGAGTACCGGACAGCCCTTCTATGGCTACACCTTC
cdr3_aa: CAWSTGQPFYGYTF
d_call: .
j_call: TRBJ1-2
clone_size: few
v_call: TRBV30

cdr3_nt: TGTGCCAGCAGCTTTTGGGGGCAGGAGACCCAGTACTTC
cdr3_aa: CASSFWGQETQYF
d_call: .
j_call: TRBJ2-5
clone_size: .
v_call: TRBV5-8

cdr3_nt: TGTGCCAGCAGCCCCACAGGCCCCCTTGGCTACACCTTC
cdr3_aa: CASSPTGPLGYTF
d_call: .
j_call: TRBJ1-2
clone_size: once
v_call: TRBV7-2

cdr3_nt: TGTGCCAGCAGCGTAGTACAGACAGGAAACACTGAAGCTTTCTTT
cdr3_aa: CASSVVQTGNTEAFF
d_call: .
j_call: TRBJ1-1
clone_size: .
v_call: TRBV9

cdr3_nt: TGTGCCAGCAGAAGGGACAGAGGCAGCACCGGGGAGCTGTTTTTT
cdr3_aa: CASRRDRGSTGELFF
d_call: TRBD1
j_call: TRBJ2-2
clone_size: .
v_call: TRBV28

cdr3_nt: TGTGCCAGCAGTGACCCCTGGGGCGGTAGAGGCTACACCTTC
cdr3_aa: CASSDPWGGRGYTF
d_call: .
j_call: TRBJ1-2
clone_size: few
v_call: TRBV2

cdr3_nt: TGTGCCACCTCAGCCAGGGGGGACAGGGTCTACAATGAGCAGTTCTTC
cdr3_aa: CATSARGDRVYNEQFF
d_call: TRBD1
j_call: TRBJ2-1
clone_size: .
v_call: TRBV7-6

cdr3_nt: TGTGCCAGCAGCCGGGACAGTAACTATGGCTACACCTTC
cdr3_aa: CASSRDSNYGYTF
d_call: TRBD1
j_call: TRBJ1-2
clone_size: .
v_call: TRBV7-9

cdr3_nt: TGTGCCAGCAGGGACAGGGGACAGAACACTGAAGCTTTCTTT
cdr3_aa: CASRDRGQNTEAFF
d_call: TRBD1
j_call: TRBJ1-1
clone_size: .
v_call: TRBV28

cdr3_nt: TGTGCCAGCAGCTTGACAGACATGAACACTGAAGCTTTCTTT
cdr3_aa: CASSLTDMNTEAFF
d_call: .
j_call: TRBJ1-1
clone_size: .
v_call: TRBV6-6

cdr3_nt: TGTGCCAGCAGTTCAGGGCGCACTGAAGCTTTCTTT
cdr3_aa: CASSSGRTEAFF
d_call: .
j_call: TRBJ1-1
clone_size: once
v_call: TRBV28

cdr3_nt: TGTGCCAGCAGCTTAGGAGGGACAGGTAATCAGCCCCAGCATTTT
cdr3_aa: CASSLGGTGNQPQHF
d_call: TRBD1
j_call: TRBJ1-5
clone_size: .
v_call: TRBV7-8

cdr3_nt: TGCGCCAGCAGATCGTATCCCGGGACACAAGAGACCCAGTACTTC
cdr3_aa: CASRSYPGTQETQYF
d_call: .
j_call: TRBJ2-5
clone_size: .
v_call: TRBV5-1

cdr3_nt: TGTGCCAGCAGCCAGCTGGGCCTCTCTGGAAACACCATATATTTT
cdr3_aa: CASSQLGLSGNTIYF
d_call: .
j_call: TRBJ1-3
clone_size: .
v_call: TRBV7-9

cdr3_nt: TGTGCCAGCAGTTCCTACGGGGGGACCTACGAGCAGTACTTC
cdr3_aa: CASSSYGGTYEQYF
d_call: TRBD2
j_call: TRBJ2-7
clone_size: .
v_call: TRBV2

cdr3_nt: TGTGCCAGCTCACCAGACAGGGACAATCAGCCCCAGCATTTT
cdr3_aa: CASSPDRDNQPQHF
d_call: TRBD1
j_call: TRBJ1-5
clone_size: .
v_call: TRBV18

cdr3_nt: TGTGCCAGCAGTTTACCAGGGTTTACCTACGAGCAGTACTTC
cdr3_aa: CASSLPGFTYEQYF
d_call: .
j_call: TRBJ2-7
clone_size: .
v_call: TRBV28

cdr3_nt: TGCGCCAGCAGCTTGGTAGTCGGACAGGGCGGGAATGAGCAGTTCTTC
cdr3_aa: CASSLVVGQGGNEQFF
d_call: TRBD1
j_call: TRBJ2-1
clone_size: .
v_call: TRBV5-1

cdr3_nt: TGTGCCAGCAGGCGAGCCAGGGATACGAACGAGCAGTACTTC
cdr3_aa: CASRRARDTNEQYF
d_call: .
j_call: TRBJ2-7
clone_size: .
v_call: TRBV6-1

cdr3_nt: TGTGCCAGCAGACCCATAGCCCGGGGGTATAATTCACCCCTCCACTTT
cdr3_aa: CASRPIARGYNSPLHF
d_call: .
j_call: TRBJ1-6
clone_size: .
v_call: TRBV11-2

cdr3_nt: TGTGCCAGCAGCTTAGGACAGATAGCCAAAAACATTCAGTACTTC
cdr3_aa: CASSLGQIAKNIQYF
d_call: .
j_call: TRBJ2-4
clone_size: .
v_call: TRBV7-2

cdr3_nt: TGTGCCAGCACGACTAGAGCGGGAAATTTAGGGGAGCTGTTTTTT
cdr3_aa: CASTTRAGNLGELFF
d_call: TRBD2
j_call: TRBJ2-2
clone_size: .
v_call: TRBV2

cdr3_nt: TGTGCTAGTGGTGAACAGGGCGGGGAGCTGTTTTTT
cdr3_aa: CASGEQGGELFF
d_call: .
j_call: TRBJ2-2
clone_size: .
v_call: TRBV12-5

cdr3_nt: TGTGCCAGCAGCTTGGTGGGGGGAAAAGAGCAGTTCTTC
cdr3_aa: CASSLVGGKEQFF
d_call: .
j_call: TRBJ2-1
clone_size: .
v_call: TRBV5-4

cdr3_nt: TGTGCCAGCAGCCCAAAGAGAATGGGACTAGCCCCCGATCCCAACTACGAGCAGTACTTC
cdr3_aa: CASSPKRMGLAPDPNYEQYF
d_call: TRBD2
j_call: TRBJ2-7
clone_size: .
v_call: TRBV7-8

cdr3_nt: TGTGCCAGTAGTATAATAGGGCAGGGTCGTACCGGGGAGCTGTTTTTT
cdr3_aa: CASSIIGQGRTGELFF
d_call: .
j_call: TRBJ2-2
clone_size: .
v_call: TRBV19

cdr3_nt: TGCGCCAGCAGCTGGAACCCAAGACAGGGGATGAACACTGAAGCTTTCTTT
cdr3_aa: CASSWNPRQGMNTEAFF
d_call: TRBD1
j_call: TRBJ1-1
clone_size: .
v_call: TRBV5-1

cdr3_nt: TGCGCCAGCAGCTTGGGGCAGGTCTACAATGAGCAGTTCTTC
cdr3_aa: CASSLGQVYNEQFF
d_call: .
j_call: TRBJ2-1
clone_size: .
v_call: TRBV5-1

cdr3_nt: TGCGCCAGCAGCTTCCGGAGTTCGGGCACAGATACGCAGTATTTT
cdr3_aa: CASSFRSSGTDTQYF
d_call: .
j_call: TRBJ2-3
clone_size: .
v_call: TRBV5-1

cdr3_nt: TGTGCCAGCAGTTGGGGAAGGACAGGTGGCTACACCTTC
cdr3_aa: CASSWGRTGGYTF
d_call: TRBD1
j_call: TRBJ1-2
clone_size: .
v_call: TRBV28

cdr3_nt: TGTGCCAGCAGCCGCATACAGGGGCTTTATGGCTACACCTTC
cdr3_aa: CASSRIQGLYGYTF
d_call: TRBD1
j_call: TRBJ1-2
clone_size: .
v_call: TRBV14

cdr3_nt: TGTGCCACCAGCAGGAGACAGGGCTACGAGCAGTACTTC
cdr3_aa: CATSRRQGYEQYF
d_call: TRBD1
j_call: TRBJ2-7
clone_size: .
v_call: TRBV15

cdr3_nt: TGTGCCAGCATCAAACAGGGGACCTCCTACGAGCAGTACTTC
cdr3_aa: CASIKQGTSYEQYF
d_call: TRBD1
j_call: TRBJ2-7
clone_size: .
v_call: TRBV28

cdr3_nt: TGCGCCAGCAGCACCCTCCTAGCGGGTAGCACCGGGGAGCTGTTTTTT
cdr3_aa: CASSTLLAGSTGELFF
d_call: TRBD2
j_call: TRBJ2-2
clone_size: .
v_call: TRBV5-1

cdr3_nt: TGTGCCAGCAGCCAAGGGGAGCCGATGAACACTGAAGCTTTCTTT
cdr3_aa: CASSQGEPMNTEAFF
d_call: .
j_call: TRBJ1-1
clone_size: .
v_call: TRBV4-2

cdr3_nt: TGTGCCTGGAGTACGGGACTCTACGAGCAGTACTTC
cdr3_aa: CAWSTGLYEQYF
d_call: .
j_call: TRBJ2-7
clone_size: .
v_call: TRBV30